This TCR beta chain was recorded in a study of CD8 T cells in Susac syndrome. Purification of the CD8+ and CD4+ T cells relied on negative isolation, and TEMRA cells underwent FACS enrichment. The authors reverse transcribed about 0.5 to 1 ug RNA with random hexamers. An immunoSEQ multiplex PCR generated amplified TCR beta CDR3 products spanning 54 Vbeta and 13 Jbeta. TCRdb processed the immunoSEQ multiplex PCR reads anew with MiXCR; each CDR3 protein has one entry. The sample includes 250,000 to 300,000 distinct CDR3 sequences, about 88% of them seen just once. Germline V gene data show CDR1 as GTSNPN and CDR2 as SVGIG (reference sequence). The J segment lost 8 bases and the V segment lost 2 bases, leaving 5 bases of the junction unmatched. The CDR3 contains 13 residues.

The sample consisted of CD8+ T cells from PBMCs. The receptor's source is a human donor with multiple sclerosis. This chain links TRBV30 with TRBJ2-1; 8 bases fit TRBD2. CDR3: CAWSSGSADEQFF. CDR3 nucleotides: TGTGCCTGGAGTAGCGGGAGTGCCGATGAGCAGTTCTTC. The whole variable domain, remainder taken from reference TRBV30 and TRBJ2-1, is SQTIHQWPATLVQPVGSPLSLECTVEGTSNPNLYWYRQAAGRGLQLLFYSVGIGQISSEVPQNLSASRPQDRQFILSSKKLLLSDSGFYLCAWSSGSADEQFFGPGTRLTVL.